The 5 T cell receptor beta chains in this list originate from one sample, sequenced in a study of shared clonotypes between healthy human individuals. Produced via immunoSEQ multiplex PCR; TCRdb's table is partial and in-frame only. The sample includes about 1.1 million clones, 78% of them seen just once. Sequencing input: memory CD4+ T cells from PBMCs. The subset denotes: CD45RA-negative fraction. The receptor set was obtained from a man between 18 and 35 years old in good health. Some clones in this sample may be carry-over from other donors' samples.

The chain joins TRBV15 to TRBJ1-2, with no clear D. This CDR3 spans 13 amino acids. The germline V gene encodes CDR1 LNHNV and CDR2 YYDKDF (reference sequence). Trimming stripped 1 base from V and 9 bases from J, with 12 bases between. The DNA of the CDR3 is TGTGCCACCAGCAGAGGGGCCGACCGGAGCTACACCTTC. It translates to CATSRGADRSYTF.

The chain links TRBV12-5 to TRBJ1-5; unclear D gene. CDR1 is LGHNT and CDR2 is FRNRAP in the germline V gene. The length of the CDR3 is 16 residues. The V end was cut by 2 bases, the J end by 0 bases, with 11 bases between. The CDR3 DNA sequence: TGTGCTAGTGGTTTGCCATGTGACTGTAGCAATCAGCCCCAGCATTTT. Protein product: CASGLPCDCSNQPQHF.

The chain joins TRBV7-2 to TRBJ2-6; TRBD1 matches 7 bases. Trimming cost V 4 bases and J 0 bases; bases outside gene matches: 0. CDR1 SGHTA and CDR2 FQGNSA come from the germline V gene. The CDR3 is 15 residues long. In DNA, the CDR3 is TGTGCCAGCAGCTCAGGGGGCTCTGGGGCCAACGTCCTGACTTTC. Amino acid sequence: CASSSGGSGANVLTF. Using reference TRBV7-2 and TRBJ2-6 for the parts outside the CDR3, the full variable domain is GAGVSQSPSNKVTEKGKDVELRCDPISGHTALYWYRQSLGQGLEFLIYFQGNSAPDKSGLPSDRFSAERTGGSVSTLTIQRTQQEDSAVYLCASSSGGSGANVLTFGAGSRLTVL.

In regard to this clone: This specimen includes other DNA sequences encoding the same CDR3. The J gene is TRBJ2-7, the V gene TRBV7-9; 7 bases agree with TRBD1. The CDR3 length is 14 residues. V was clipped by 5 bases and J by 4 bases; unmatched bases: 8. Germline V gene data show CDR1 as SEHNR and CDR2 as FQNEAQ (reference sequence). This CDR3 reads CASSLLGQSYEQYF. The CDR3 DNA follows: TGTGCCAGCAGCCTCCTGGGACAGTCATACGAGCAGTACTTC.

The chain links TRBV5-1 to TRBJ1-3; D is possibly TRBD1 (6 bases). This CDR3 has 17 residues. Germline CDR1 is SGHRS and CDR2 is YFSETQ. V gave up 4 bases and J gave up 2 bases, with 19 bases separating them. The CDR3 here is CASSPRQQGRTGNTIYF. The CDR3, as DNA: TGCGCCAGCAGCCCCCGGCAACAGGGACGTACTGGAAACACCATATATTTT.